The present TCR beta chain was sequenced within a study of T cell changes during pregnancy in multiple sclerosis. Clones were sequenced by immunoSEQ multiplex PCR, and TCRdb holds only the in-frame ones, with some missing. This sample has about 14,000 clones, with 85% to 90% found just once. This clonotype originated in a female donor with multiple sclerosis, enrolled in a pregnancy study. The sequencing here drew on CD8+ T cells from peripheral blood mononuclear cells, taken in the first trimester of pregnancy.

This CDR3 reads CASSAGDTRYEQYF. The DNA of the CDR3 is TGTGCCAGCAGTGCGGGGGACACACGGTACGAGCAGTACTTC. V and J are TRBV9 and TRBJ2-7; D may be TRBD2 (7 bases). The CDR3 has 14 residues. Trimming removed 5 bases from V and 4 bases from J, with 16 bases in between. The germline gives CDR1 SGDLS, CDR2 YYNGEE.